This is a list of T cell receptor beta chains from one sample in a study of T-cell reconstitution after alpha-beta-depleted transplantation in children. TCRdb fed the PCR reads into MiXCR, producing one record per CDR3 protein. The sample carries about 600,000 distinct CDR3 sequences, over 10% recorded once. The sample consisted of PBMCs, mostly from graft donor cells, taken 360 days after TCRalphabeta/CD19-depleted stem cell transplant. The receptors originated from a male patient younger than 18 who had a stem cell transplant for acute myeloid leukemia, so the T cells may come from the graft donor. CDR3s include the opening cysteine and the closing phenylalanine or tryptophan. A D gene is named only where the DNA matches it firmly. The size of a clone is reported for some rows only, either as once, few or many, or as a class for expanded clones.

size	V	D	J	DNA	CDR3
few	TRBV7-2	NA	TRBJ2-1	TGTGCCAGCAGCCCCCTTGGTCAGGGTAAGAATGAGCAGTTCTTC	CASSPLGQGKNEQFF
once	TRBV7-3	NA	TRBJ2-1	TGTGCCAGCAACTCTAGATCAGGGGATGAGCAGTTCTTC	CASNSRSGDEQFF
few	TRBV7-3	TRBD2	TRBJ2-2	TGTGCCAGCAGCTTATTAAGGACTAGCGGGGGAATCACCGGGGAGCTGTTTTTT	CASSLLRTSGGITGELFF
many	TRBV20-1	NA	TRBJ2-5	TGCAGTGCTAGGTGGGGGTACCAAGAGACCCAGTACTTC	CSARWGYQETQYF
many	TRBV24-1	TRBD1	TRBJ2-2	TGTGCCACCAGTGCCTTCTTGACAGGGGCGTATTACACCGGGGAGCTGTTTTTT	CATSAFLTGAYYTGELFF
NA	TRBV6-5	NA	TRBJ1-5	TGTGCCAGCAGTTACGAGTATCCGGCTAATCAGCCCCAGCATTTT	CASSYEYPANQPQHF
few	TRBV20-1	TRBD1	TRBJ2-4	TGCAGTGAAGGGACAGGGGGAAACATTCAGTACTTC	CSEGTGGNIQYF
many	TRBV7-3	NA	TRBJ2-1	TGTGCCAGCAGGGGCCTAGCGAGCAATGAGCAGTTCTTC	CASRGLASNEQFF
NA	TRBV4-1	NA	TRBJ2-7	TGCGCCAGCAGCCAAGTTGAAGACGGGGAGTTGAGGAACTCCTACGAGCAGTACTTC	CASSQVEDGELRNSYEQYF
NA	TRBV5-1	TRBD2	TRBJ2-3	TGCGCCCTGGAAGGGTTTTTTCGGGAGGGCCAAGGCCGAACAGATACGCAGTATTTT	CALEGFFREGQGRTDTQYF
NA	TRBV7-2	NA	TRBJ2-7	TGTGCCAGCAGCTTCCCCTTCGGGGAGTCCCTTACCTACGAGCAGTACTTC	CASSFPFGESLTYEQYF
NA	TRBV7-2	TRBD1	TRBJ2-7	TGTGCCAGCAGATGGGACAGCCTCTACGAGCAGTACTTC	CASRWDSLYEQYF
NA	TRBV18	TRBD1	TRBJ2-7	TGTGCCAGCTCACCCCGACAGGGGGCTCCTTTATACGAGCAGTACTTC	CASSPRQGAPLYEQYF
few	TRBV9	TRBD2	TRBJ2-1	TGTGCCAGCAGCGGAGGTCTAGCGGCTCCCTACAATGAGCAGTTCTTC	CASSGGLAAPYNEQFF
NA	TRBV5-1	TRBD1	TRBJ2-7	TGCGCCAGCAGCTCCGGACTTAACCCCCGGGACAGAAAGTACGAGCAGTACTTC	CASSSGLNPRDRKYEQYF
few	TRBV5-1	NA	TRBJ1-5	TGCGCCAGCAGCTTGCTTGGGGAAGAAACTCAGCCCCAGCATTTT	CASSLLGEETQPQHF
NA	TRBV7-3	NA	TRBJ2-1	TGTGCCAGCAGCCCCCACGGCTCCTACAATGAGCAGTTCTTC	CASSPHGSYNEQFF
NA	TRBV5-1	NA	TRBJ2-7	TGCGCCAGCAGCTTAAGGGACCGCTCGCCCTACGAGCAGTACTTC	CASSLRDRSPYEQYF
few	TRBV29-1	NA	TRBJ2-6	TGCAGCGTTGGAGTGGGGGGGCGAGCCAACGTCCTGACTTTC	CSVGVGGRANVLTF
few	TRBV12-3/TRBV12-4	TRBD2	TRBJ2-7	TGTGCCAGCAGCCGGACTAGCGGGAGCCACGAGCAGTACTTC	CASSRTSGSHEQYF
few	TRBV4-3	TRBD2	TRBJ2-1	TGCGCCAGCAGCCAAGATGGGCCTAGCGGGTTCTACAATGAGCAGTTCTTC	CASSQDGPSGFYNEQFF
NA	TRBV7-9	NA	TRBJ1-2	TGTGCCAGCTTCACCGGGGCATCCCTTAACTATGGCTACACCTTC	CASFTGASLNYGYTF
NA	TRBV4-2	TRBD1	TRBJ1-5	TGTGCCAGCAGCGCGGACAGGGTTCAGCCCCAGCATTTT	CASSADRVQPQHF
many	TRBV20-1	NA	TRBJ1-1	TGCAGTGCTATAGAAGGTAACACTGAAGCTTTCTTT	CSAIEGNTEAFF
NA	TRBV7-8	NA	TRBJ2-5	TGTGCCAGCCGAAATGCTAGGATGGAGACCCAGTACTTC	CASRNARMETQYF
many	TRBV5-4	NA	TRBJ2-5	TGTGCCAGCAGCCGAATAACAGGCGGCCGAGAGACCCAGTACTTC	CASSRITGGRETQYF
many	TRBV12-3/TRBV12-4	TRBD2	TRBJ2-5	TGTGCCAGCACTTACTACGCGGGAGAAGAGACCCAGTACTTC	CASTYYAGEETQYF
NA	TRBV7-9	NA	TRBJ1-1	TGCGCCAGCAGCTTAGGCCCAGGAAGGAACACTGAAGCTTTCTTT	CASSLGPGRNTEAFF
few	TRBV5-1	NA	TRBJ1-6	TGCGCCAGCAGCATCAATTCCGTCCGGTCACCCCTCCACTTT	CASSINSVRSPLHF
NA	TRBV24-1	NA	TRBJ2-7	TGTGCCACCAGTTCGGCAGGCCACGAGCAGTACTTC	CATSSAGHEQYF
few	TRBV12-3/TRBV12-4	NA	TRBJ2-3	TGTGCCAGCAGTTTACCGAGAGTGACAGATACGCAGTATTTT	CASSLPRVTDTQYF
many	TRBV29-1	NA	TRBJ2-7	TGCAGCGTTGTTCTGGTCCCTTACGAGCAGTACTTC	CSVVLVPYEQYF
few	TRBV7-2	TRBD1	TRBJ1-4	TGTGCCAGCAGCTCCACCACCAACAGGGGCCCCGAAAAACTGTTTTTT	CASSSTTNRGPEKLFF
few	TRBV4-2	NA	TRBJ2-7	TGTGCCAGCAGCCAAGAGATGCGGGTTCAGACCTACGAGCAGTACTTC	CASSQEMRVQTYEQYF
NA	TRBV3-1	NA	TRBJ2-5	TGTGCCAGCAGCCAAGTTCGGCGGGAGACCCAGTACTTC	CASSQVRRETQYF
NA	TRBV7-3	TRBD1	TRBJ2-3	TGTGCCAGCAGCTTAACATGGGGACAGGAGGGGAATACGCAGTATTTT	CASSLTWGQEGNTQYF
few	TRBV10-3	TRBD1	TRBJ2-3	TGTGCCATCAGTCAGTTGCAGGGGGCCAGCACAGATACGCAGTATTTT	CAISQLQGASTDTQYF
NA	TRBV4-3	TRBD2	TRBJ2-2	TGCGCCAGCAGCCCCTCACTAGCGGGAAGGACCGGGGAGCTGTTTTTT	CASSPSLAGRTGELFF
NA	TRBV4-2	NA	TRBJ1-6	TGTGCCAGCAGCCAAACCGGGACGGGTAATTCACCCCTCCACTTT	CASSQTGTGNSPLHF
many	TRBV9	TRBD1	TRBJ2-3	TGTGCCAGCAGCGTAAGGACAGGGGATACGCAGTATTTT	CASSVRTGDTQYF
few	TRBV4-3	NA	TRBJ2-2	TGCGCCAGCAGCCAAGAAGGCGGAGGGGGTTTCGCGAACACCGGGGAGCTGTTTTTT	CASSQEGGGGFANTGELFF
many	TRBV7-8	NA	TRBJ2-5	TGTGCCAGCAGCGTCCTACAAGAGACCCAGTACTTC	CASSVLQETQYF
few	TRBV5-1	TRBD2	TRBJ2-1	TGCGCCAGCAGCTCCGTGGTAGCGGGACCGCTAGGATACAATGAGCAGTTCTTC	CASSSVVAGPLGYNEQFF
few	TRBV4-3	NA	TRBJ2-1	TGCGCCAGCAGCCAAGATACCAGGGCCTACAATGAGCAGTTCTTC	CASSQDTRAYNEQFF
many	TRBV28	NA	TRBJ2-7	TGTGCCAGCAGTTTTAACCCCGGACTCAACTCCTACGAGCAGTACTTC	CASSFNPGLNSYEQYF